This TCR beta chain appears in the sequencing data of a study of cytomegalovirus exposure and HLA in healthy donors (dated by TCRdb to the late 2010s). Notes on the research overall: In an earlier analysis of 550 to 750 of the donors, under 300 Gb of sequence data and 90 million to 120 million unique TCR beta sequences from approximately 180 million T cells were reported. The aim of the study was to test whether cataloging public T cell receptors could identify signatures of past pathogen exposure. The genetic ancestry cluster associated with self-reported Caucasian donors included roughly 84% of the roughly 400 genotyped donors. Using immunosequencing, the study profiled T cell repertoires from 550 to 750 subjects and related those repertoires to cytomegalovirus serostatus. HLA typing included class I and class II loci at four-digit resolution. A later analysis re-examined previously published TCR beta repertoires from just over 650 donors and added high-resolution HLA genotyping to investigate patterns of TCR occurrence. A later genetic analysis took genome-wide SNP genotypes for about 60% of the roughly 670 donors and used that subset as a discovery cohort. Across roughly 420 genotyped donors of the cohort, an average of 235,054 unique TCR beta nucleotide sequences per donor were sequenced, and approximately 17% of those sequences were non-productive. Typing coverage differed by locus: A, B, C, DRB1 and DQB1 were typed in roughly 629-630 donors, DQA1 in about 550, DPA1 in around 600, and DPB1 in 472. To decide whether each TCR beta V gene segment behaved as functional or pseudogenic, an earlier analysis of 587 of the donors relied on high-throughput TCR beta sequencing. Rather than using new phenotypic data, the later analysis identified candidate immune exposures from TCR beta sequences and from how often those sequences occurred across donors. An early release covering roughly 640 HLA-typed donors comprised approximately 290 gigabases of sequencing data and tens of millions of unique TCR sequences. Because of strong linkage in the cohort, roughly five DR-DQ haplotypes were treated as single units for association and clustering. Every discovery cohort repertoire had been produced on one sequencing platform. Besides the first cohort of approximately 670 subjects, a separate validation cohort made up of around 120 different subjects was used. The study combined high-throughput TCR immunosequencing, statistical association of individual TCRs with disease status, and machine learning to predict cytomegalovirus infection status. Donor age, sex, ethnicity and CMV serostatus were compiled alongside the repertoire data. Beyond this particular receptor, the publication reports: Roughly 17 rarely observed V segments, including chromosome 9 orphons, were excluded from the earlier analysis of some 590 of the donors because counts were too low. Across donors, most TCR sequences were observed very rarely, whereas some public TCRs were present in many individuals. In a later analysis, most CMV-associated TCR beta chains were found to appear HLA-restricted, with HLA associations seemingly driven largely by CMV exposure. In a later genetic analysis, a missense DCLRE1C variant was associated with V-gene and J-gene trimming of TCR beta chains, and the association was replicated in an independent cohort. When HLA alleles, especially DR and DQ, strongly co-occurred, TCR associations were difficult to assign to individual alleles. According to a later analysis, parvovirus B19, influenza, CMV and Epstein-Barr virus appeared linked to several top co-occurrence clusters. Roughly uniform sequencing depth across donors was assumed in presence/absence analyses, although this assumption may not hold. Cytomegalovirus status was reported to be diagnosed by the classifier with high specificity and sensitivity in both the original and validation cohorts. In this cohort, only TCR beta chains were sequenced, and detectable features were limited by the absence of alpha or paired-chain data. According to a later genetic analysis, donors in an Asian-associated ancestry cluster had fewer N-insertions in productive TCRs than the approximately 710-donor mean. Broadly in line with IMGT annotations, most TCR beta V segments showed up in productive rearrangements about 90% or about 30% of the time in an earlier analysis of under 700 of the donors. A cluster of highly shared sequence variants was judged likely to represent a technical artifact of the sequencing pipeline. In the study, around 150 TCR beta chains were listed as associated with cytomegalovirus. For the cohort, immune exposure information was limited to CMV serostatus. A later analysis found that TCR association rates varied across HLA loci, with DRB1 alleles showing the most associated TCRs and HLA-C alleles the fewest. A later analysis associated about 17,000 TCR beta sequences with specific HLA alleles at a false discovery rate of 0.05. A later analysis found that HLA-associated TCR beta chains were more clonally expanded and had lower generation probabilities than equally common non-associated chains. Because HLA typing was missing for some donors at each locus, association tests included only the typed subset. Some IMGT-functional V segments, including TRBV6-2 and TRBV6-3, could not be distinguished by the 87-base-pair reads and were therefore excluded. The authors suggested that the approach could potentially be generalized to other disease states and immunological phenotypes. A further reported finding was that TCR beta sequences accurately predicted the HLA-A and HLA-B alleles for most subjects in the first cohort. In vitro tests confirmed that three of the cytomegalovirus-associated TCR beta chains recognize cytomegalovirus antigens. Correlated functional status among segregating V segments might reflect linkage disequilibrium, but an unknown experimental factor could not be ruled out.

The germline V gene sets CDR1 to SGHDN and CDR2 to FVKESK. The CDR3 numbers 19 residues from cysteine through phenylalanine. Only the CDR3 portion is preserved as DNA: 57 bases, with reading frame beginning at the first base. The germline ends are 23 bases apart after V is trimmed by 2 bases and J by 3 bases. Regarding this clone: The target of this receptor is not known. One base away there is no much larger clone; base qualities are not given.

The cohort comprised around 690 healthy bone marrow donors. All cohort members were sampled while nominally healthy, although unrecorded immune exposures were likely present. The donor was CMV seropositive and belonged to the group of about 290 seropositive cohort members. Each donor provided a peripheral blood sample, and peripheral blood mononuclear cells were used for TCR beta sequencing. Genomic DNA was extracted from the blood cell samples with the Qiagen DNeasy Blood Extraction Kit. The library was built by means of the immunoSEQ multiplex PCR assay. A mixture of 60 forward primers for TCR Vbeta segments and 13 reverse primers for TCR Jbeta segments was used in the multiplex PCR. The CDR3 region of rearranged TCR beta genes was amplified from genomic DNA by a multiplex PCR assay. The amplified TCR beta libraries were sequenced on the Illumina HiSeq System as 87-base-pair reads. Turning to the authors' computational methods: A later analysis counted tens of millions of unique TCR beta chains across the approximately 700 repertoires, and some 11 million of these chains were shared by at least two donors. Raw reads were error-corrected and collapsed into unique sequences with a nearest-neighbor algorithm that merged closely related sequences to remove PCR and sequencing errors. Alignment of CDR3 sequences to IMGT reference sequences was used to assign V, D and J gene segments. For a sequence to be retained, a match of at least six nucleotides to both a V gene segment and a J gene segment was required. Rearrangements were called productive when the CDR3 lacked stop codons and stayed in frame with V and J; all others were non-productive. Following IMGT convention, CDR3 was defined as the stretch from the second conserved V-encoded cysteine to the conserved J-encoded phenylalanine. In an earlier analysis of more than 550 of the donors, sequences lacking an unambiguous match to a single V gene segment were excluded. An earlier analysis of approximately 590 of the donors called V segments functional above 56.7% productive rearrangements and segregating when the between-donor standard deviation exceeded 5%. To diagnose cytomegalovirus status from the catalog of TCR beta chain sequences, a statistical classification framework was built. In a later analysis, V and J genes were assigned by comparing TCR nucleotide sequences against IMGT/GENE-DB human TR gene sequences. Using the TCRdist pipeline, a later analysis assigned CDR3 sequences along with most-parsimonious VDJ recombination scenarios. In a later analysis, each TCR beta chain was defined by its CDR3 amino acid sequence together with its V-gene family, and reads without a unique V-gene family were excluded. A later analysis removed nearly 600 highly shared, low-generation-probability nucleotide sequences to deal with suspected cross-contamination and a sequencing artifact. For each public chain, a later analysis derived a clonal expansion index from normalized ranks of inferred template counts within each repertoire. In a later analysis, generation probabilities were computed using a VDJ recombination model fitted to out-of-frame rearrangements, and the results were checked against IGoR. In a later analysis, TCR-TCR, TCR-HLA and TCR-CMV co-occurrence was scored with hypergeometric tests, and a repertoire-size bias correction was applied to TCR pairs. False discovery rates were estimated in a later analysis by permuting HLA or CMV assignments 20 times. A later analysis grouped co-occurring TCRs with DBSCAN, adding TCRdist sequence similarity when clustering within HLA-allele-positive subsets. Repertoires with fewer than 30,000 or more than 120,000 public chains were left out of co-occurrence clustering, as were about 5 repertoires with anomalous nucleotide sharing. Drawn from immuneACCESS, this table holds only the in-frame rearrangements with V and J called that TCRdb kept. Clones are partly lost; checked studies trace under half to an unresolved V gene and leave the rest unexplained. The V and J calls and clone size were taken over from that table, and D and trimming were inferred from the DNA. The sample table lists about 210,000 clones, around 76% of them with a count of one. The top ten constitute 5.5% to 7.5% of the sample.

The source of this sequence is a man in his forties in good health and CMV-seropositive. The rearrangement combines TRBV14 with TRBJ1-5; TRBD1 is perhaps the D gene, given 5 matching bases. The specimen sequenced was PBMCs. The CDR3 protein sequence reads: CASSQFVQGQRKNNQPQHF. The nucleotides read TGTGCCAGCAGCCAATTCGTCCAGGGCCAAAGGAAAAACAATCAGCCCCAGCATTTT.